Presented here are 5 T cell receptor beta chains from one specimen sequenced in a study of blood T cell repertoires in COVID-19. Assay: immunoSEQ multiplex PCR; the TCRdb copy retains only in-frame clones and omits some. The sample lists a few hundred thousand clones; 75% to 95% were seen once. The sample was peripheral blood. The origin of the receptors is a person aged 18-29 years with COVID-19, enrolled during active disease.

The chain combines TRBV7-2 with TRBJ2-5; 9 positions match TRBD2. The germline CDR1 and CDR2 sequences are SGHTA and FQGNSA. Trimming cost V 5 bases and J 2 bases; bases outside gene matches: 9. The CDR3 has 16 amino acids. CDR3 sequence (DNA): TGTGCCAGCAGCCCCTCAGCGGGGGGTTTACAAGAGACCCAGTACTTC. Protein product: CASSPSAGGLQETQYF.

The rearrangement uses TRBV29-1 and TRBJ2-5; 7 bases align to TRBD1. There are 12 residues in the CDR3. J gave up 5 bases and V 4 bases, and 4 bases lay outside the gene matches. Germline assignment: CDR1 SQVTM and CDR2 ANQGSEA. CDR3 bases: TGCAGCGTTGCGGCGGACAGGGAGACCCAGTACTTC. It encodes CSVAADRETQYF. Filled out from reference TRBV29-1 and TRBJ2-5, the complete variable domain reads SAVISQKPSRDICQRGTSLTIQCQVDSQVTMMFWYRQQPGQSLTLIATANQGSEATYESGFVIDKFPISRPNLTFSTLTVSNMSPEDSSIYLCSVAADRETQYFGPGTRLLVL.

The chain employs TRBV3-1 (or the pseudogene TRBV3-2) and TRBJ1-2; perhaps TRBD1 as D (5 bases). CDR1 and CDR2 (germline): LGHDT, YNNKEL (reference sequence). V was clipped by 1 base and J by 4 bases, with 13 bases between them. The CDR3 loop spans 15 amino acids. CDR3 in DNA: TGTGCCAGCAGCCAAGGAGGCAGGGCTTTCTATGGCTACACCTTC. This codes for CASSQGGRAFYGYTF.

The V and J genes are TRBV7-6 and TRBJ2-3; TRBD2 agrees at 13 bases. With 5 bases clipped from V and 2 bases from J, the junction kept 4 bases outside the gene matches. CDR1 is SGHVS and CDR2 is FNYEAQ in the germline V gene. This CDR3 is 16 amino acids long. In nucleotides, the CDR3 is TGTGCCAGCAGCGGGGGACTAGCGGGGCCCACAGATACGCAGTATTTT. Its translation: CASSGGLAGPTDTQYF. Supplemented by reference TRBV7-6 and TRBJ2-3, the full variable domain reads GAGVSQSPRYKVTKRGQDVALRCDPISGHVSLYWYRQALGQGPEFLTYFNYEAQQDKSGLPNDRFSAERPEGSISTLTIQRTEQRDSAMYRCASSGGLAGPTDTQYFGPGTRLTVL.

The chain has TRBV29-1 and TRBJ1-1, with D unresolved. Trimming took 1 base from V and 4 from J, leaving 16 bases between them. The CDR3 is made up of 15 amino acids. CDR1 is SQVTM, CDR2 ANQGSEA, per germline. The CDR3 region is CSVEVSGRWGTEAFF. The CDR3 nucleotides read TGCAGCGTTGAAGTCTCCGGGAGATGGGGCACTGAAGCTTTCTTT.